The next 4 T cell receptor beta chains were all read from a single sample in a study of regulatory T cells in long-lasting Graves disease. Construction of the TCR beta libraries employed iRepertoire HTBI primers in conjunction with Arm-PCR of CDR3 regions. TCRdb re-called the multiplex PCR reads with MiXCR, one entry per CDR3 protein. The sample contains some 500,000 distinct CDR3 sequences, roughly 16% of which appear only once. Time point defined: newly diagnosed GD, antithyroid drugs for less than 3 months. Extracted PBMC RNA gave rise to the TCR library. Separately, the same data were catalogued under a study of T cells in Graves' hyperthyroidism and ophthalmopathy.

Specimen: peripheral blood mononuclear cells (PBMCs), collected at new diagnosis, from a patient treated with antithyroid drugs. All receptors come from a woman aged 35-65 years with Graves disease.

The rearrangement joins TRBV27 to TRBJ2-3, with 7 bases lining up with TRBD1. The CDR3 length is 14 residues. Unmatched junction bases numbered 6, after V lost 5 bases and J lost 4 bases. Per germline, CDR1 MNHEY and CDR2 SMNVEV (reference sequence). CDR3 residues: CASSANRGADTQYF. DNA for the CDR3: TGTGCCAGCAGTGCCAACAGGGGAGCAGATACGCAGTATTTT.

This clonotype was found a few times. The genes are TRBV6-1 and TRBJ1-2; TRBD1 aligns across 8 bases. V gave up 6 bases and J gave up 5 bases; unmatched junction bases: 20. Germline CDR1 and CDR2: MNHNS and SASEGT. This CDR3 comprises 18 residues. As DNA, the CDR3 is TGTGCCAGCAGACACCCCTCCGGGACAGGTGATTCTAGATATGGCTACACCTTC. This sequence encodes CASRHPSGTGDSRYGYTF.

This clonotype was found many times. The V call is TRBV12-3 or TRBV12-4, the J call TRBJ2-7; TRBD1 matches at 7 bases. Trimming removed 8 bases from V and 1 base from J; junction bases left unmatched: 11. This CDR3 spans 15 amino acids. The CDR3 nucleotides are TGTGCCAGCGCGACCTCGGGACAGACTTCCTACGAGCAGTACTTC. Translation gives CASATSGQTSYEQYF.

This clonotype showed up many times. The chain is built from TRBV6-1 and TRBJ1-6, with a weak D call TRBD1 (6 bases). Germline CDR1 is MNHNS and CDR2 is SASEGT. V was shortened by 6 bases and J by 4 bases, with 13 bases between the two germline ends. The CDR3 extends over 15 amino acids. CDR3 sequence reads: CASRAAQGYNSPLHF. CDR3 nucleotide sequence: TGTGCCAGCAGGGCGGCACAGGGTTATAATTCACCCCTCCACTTT.